This TCR beta chain was sequenced in a study of blood T cell repertoires in COVID-19. Across the whole study: T cells, B-cell-depleted T cells, or PBMCs provided the cDNA or gDNA that served as material.

A single count supports this clone. This sample also contains other DNA sequences that code for the same CDR3. The CDR3 spans 11 residues. The V end was cut by 4 bases, the J end by 4 bases, with 3 bases between. Germline V gene data show CDR1 as KGHDR and CDR2 as SFDVKD. The table came from immunoSEQ multiplex PCR; TCRdb's copy has only in-frame clones and leaves some out. The sample includes around 420,000 clones, 70% to 90% seen only once; the top ten take roughly 2%. Sequenced: PBMCs or T cells enriched from blood (not recorded which). The J gene is TRBJ1-2, the V gene TRBV24-1, with D uncertain. This clonotype was sampled from a woman between 35 and 50 years old with acute COVID-19. The CDR3 coding sequence is TGTGCCACCAGTGACTCCTATGGCTACACCTTC. Translated: CATSDSYGYTF.